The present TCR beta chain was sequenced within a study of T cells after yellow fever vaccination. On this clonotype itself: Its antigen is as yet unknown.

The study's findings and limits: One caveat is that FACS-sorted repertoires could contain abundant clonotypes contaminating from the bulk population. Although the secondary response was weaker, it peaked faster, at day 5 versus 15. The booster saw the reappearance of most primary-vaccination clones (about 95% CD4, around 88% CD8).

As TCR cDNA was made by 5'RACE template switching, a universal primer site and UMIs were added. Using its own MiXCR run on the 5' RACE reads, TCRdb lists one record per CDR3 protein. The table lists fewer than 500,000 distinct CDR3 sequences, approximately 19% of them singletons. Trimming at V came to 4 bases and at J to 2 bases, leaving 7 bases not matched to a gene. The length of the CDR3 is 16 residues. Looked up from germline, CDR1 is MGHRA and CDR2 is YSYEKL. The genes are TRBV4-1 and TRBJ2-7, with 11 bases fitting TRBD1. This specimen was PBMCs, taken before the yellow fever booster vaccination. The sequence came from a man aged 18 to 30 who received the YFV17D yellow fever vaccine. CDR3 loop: CASSRGQGARTYEQYF. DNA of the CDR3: TGCGCCAGCAGCCGCGGACAGGGGGCTAGGACCTACGAGCAGTACTTC.